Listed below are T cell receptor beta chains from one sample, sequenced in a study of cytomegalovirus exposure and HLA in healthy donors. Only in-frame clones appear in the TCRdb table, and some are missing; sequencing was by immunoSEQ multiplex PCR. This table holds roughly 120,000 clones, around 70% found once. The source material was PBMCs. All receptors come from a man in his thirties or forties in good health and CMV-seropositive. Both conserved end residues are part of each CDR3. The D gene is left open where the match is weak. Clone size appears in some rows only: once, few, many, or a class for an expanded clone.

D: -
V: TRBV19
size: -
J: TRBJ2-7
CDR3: CASSIWSGEQYF
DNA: TGTGCCAGTAGTATATGGAGTGGCGAGCAGTACTTC

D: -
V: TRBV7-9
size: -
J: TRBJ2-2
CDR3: CASSSTGFNTGELFF
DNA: TGTGCCAGCAGCTCGACGGGATTTAACACCGGGGAGCTGTTTTTT

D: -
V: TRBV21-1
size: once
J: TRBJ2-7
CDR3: CASSKALTSRSNFEQYF
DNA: TGTGCCAGCAGCAAAGCGCTGACTAGTCGTTCGAACTTCGAGCAGTACTTC

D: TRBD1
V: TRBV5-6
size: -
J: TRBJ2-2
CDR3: CASSLEGAAAGELFF
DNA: TGTGCCAGCAGCTTGGAGGGGGCGGCGGCCGGGGAGCTGTTTTTT

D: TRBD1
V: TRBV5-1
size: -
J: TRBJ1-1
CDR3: CASSPSPDRRTEAFF
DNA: TGCGCCAGCAGCCCTAGCCCGGACAGGAGGACTGAAGCTTTCTTT

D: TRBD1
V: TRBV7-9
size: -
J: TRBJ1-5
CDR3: CASSSWTGASNQPQHF
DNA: TGTGCCAGCAGCTCATGGACAGGGGCGAGCAATCAGCCCCAGCATTTT

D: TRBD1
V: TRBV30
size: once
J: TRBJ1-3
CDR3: CAWWTGGYGNTIYF
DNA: TGTGCCTGGTGGACAGGGGGGTACGGAAACACCATATATTTT

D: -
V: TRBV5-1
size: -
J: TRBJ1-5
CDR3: CASSLDKNQPQHF
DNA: TGCGCCAGCAGCTTGGACAAAAATCAGCCCCAGCATTTT

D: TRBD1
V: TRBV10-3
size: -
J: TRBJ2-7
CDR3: CAISESTGGPEQYF
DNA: TGTGCCATCAGTGAGTCGACAGGGGGGCCCGAGCAGTACTTC

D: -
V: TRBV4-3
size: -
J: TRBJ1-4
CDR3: CASSQDPGGYNEKLFF
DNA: TGCGCCAGCAGCCAAGATCCCGGCGGCTATAATGAAAAACTGTTTTTT

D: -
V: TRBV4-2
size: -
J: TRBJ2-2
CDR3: CASSQAVYPPGELFF
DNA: TGTGCCAGCAGCCAAGCGGTGTATCCCCCCGGGGAGCTGTTTTTT

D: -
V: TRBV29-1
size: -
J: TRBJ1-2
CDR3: CSVDRTGGYTF
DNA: TGCAGCGTTGACAGGACGGGAGGCTACACCTTC

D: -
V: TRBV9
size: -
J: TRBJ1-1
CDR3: CASSAGLGGNTEAFF
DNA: TGTGCCAGCAGCGCTGGACTCGGCGGGAACACTGAAGCTTTCTTT

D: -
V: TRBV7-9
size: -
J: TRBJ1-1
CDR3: CSSSLPDTEAFF
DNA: TGTTCCAGCAGCTTGCCGGACACTGAAGCTTTCTTT